This note documents a single T cell receptor beta chain sequence. What it recognizes is unknown. Only in-frame clones appear in the TCRdb table, and some are missing; sequencing was by immunoSEQ multiplex PCR. The data contain fewer than 95,000 clones, approximately 90% of them seen just once; the ten biggest clones take up more than 0.35%. The data belong to a study of graft-versus-host responses after intestinal transplantation. Study context: Transplants given to recipients were multivisceral, liver-intestinal, or isolated intestinal. For around 3 years after anti-thymocyte globulin induction, all recipients took tacrolimus and steroids. Points from the study as a whole: Recipient marrow harbored GvH clones, some of which surfaced first in ileum or blood. High graft-versus-host to host-versus-graft clonal ratios were found in allografts of patients who had graft-donor T cell macrochimerism.

The source is a human donor who was the organ donor for an intestinal transplant. Sequencing was performed on unstimulated CD8+ T cells sorted from spleen or lymph node cells, taken before transplant.

CDR3 nucleotides: TGTGCCAGTAGTATAGTTTCGGACAGGGTCTACGAGCAGTACTTC. Its protein product is CASSIVSDRVYEQYF. The rearrangement links TRBV19 to TRBJ2-7, with 8 bases fitting TRBD1. The CDR3 runs to 15 residues. After removal of 1 base from V and 3 bases from J, the junction contained 5 bases not matched to a gene. Germline V CDR1 and CDR2: LNHDA, SQIVND (reference sequence).